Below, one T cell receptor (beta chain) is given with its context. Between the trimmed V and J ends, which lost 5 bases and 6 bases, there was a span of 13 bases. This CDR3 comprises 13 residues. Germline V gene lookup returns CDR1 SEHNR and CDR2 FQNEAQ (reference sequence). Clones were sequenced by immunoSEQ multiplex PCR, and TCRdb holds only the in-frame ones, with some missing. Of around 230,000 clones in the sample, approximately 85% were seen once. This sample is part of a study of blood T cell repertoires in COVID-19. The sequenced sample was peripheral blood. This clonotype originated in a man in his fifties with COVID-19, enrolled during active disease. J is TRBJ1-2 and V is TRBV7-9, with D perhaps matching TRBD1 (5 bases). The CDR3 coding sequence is TGTGCCAGCAGCCTGACGACAGATCATGGCTACACCTTC. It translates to CASSLTTDHGYTF. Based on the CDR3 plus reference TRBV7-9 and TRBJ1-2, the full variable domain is DTGVSQNPRHKITKRGQNVTFRCDPISEHNRLYWYRQTLGQGPEFLTYFQNEAQLEKSRLLSDRFSAERPKGSFSTLEIQRTEQGDSAMYLCASSLTTDHGYTFGSGTRLTVV.